The 18 T cell receptor beta chains in this list originate from one sample, sequenced in a study of T cells after yellow fever vaccination. MiXCR, run by TCRdb on the 5' RACE reads, gives a single entry per CDR3 protein. The top ten hold around 24% of the sample, which has fewer than 450,000 distinct CDR3 sequences, approximately 4% seen once. The specimen was PBMCs, collected 5 days after the yellow fever booster vaccination. All receptors derive from a man between 18 and 35 years old who received the YFV17D yellow fever vaccine.

The sample holds a few counts of this clonotype. The chain's CDR3 is CATRDGSPINSPLHF. The DNA of the CDR3 is TGTGCCACACGGGACGGGTCACCGATTAATTCACCCCTCCACTTT. The chain joins TRBV19 to TRBJ1-6; TRBD1 might be the D (5 bases). The CDR3 contains 15 residues. The germline CDR1 and CDR2 sequences are LNHDA and SQIVND (reference sequence). Between the trimmed V and J ends, which lost 10 bases and 6 bases, there was a span of 19 bases.

The chain links TRBV9 to TRBJ1-2; D remains unclear. V was shortened by 0 bases and J by 2 bases, with 11 bases between the two germline ends. The CDR3 consists of 15 residues. CDR1 and CDR2 from the germline V gene are SGDLS and YYNGEE. The CDR3 is CASSVGPTPNYGYTF. The DNA of the CDR3 is TGTGCCAGCAGCGTAGGGCCTACCCCGAACTATGGCTACACCTTC.

Here the CDR3 reads CSARSPGQGGKLFF. The CDR3 DNA follows: TGCAGTGCTAGATCACCGGGACAGGGGGGAAAACTGTTTTTT. V is TRBV20-1 and J is TRBJ1-4, with TRBD1 identical over 11 bases. Trimming took 2 bases from V and 10 from J; bases not matched to a gene: 6. The CDR3 contains 14 residues. Germline V CDR1 and CDR2: DFQATT, SNEGSKA (reference sequence).

This clonotype was picked up many times. J is TRBJ1-2 and V is TRBV20-1, with D uncertain. The CDR3 has 17 amino acids. Germline CDR1 is DFQATT and CDR2 is SNEGSKA (reference sequence). V gave up 1 base and J gave up 4 bases, with 22 bases separating them. CDR3: CSARVEEGRLVRYGYTF. The CDR3 coding sequence is TGCAGTGCTAGAGTAGAGGAAGGCCGTTTGGTCCGCTATGGCTACACCTTC.

The V call is TRBV9, the J call TRBJ2-3, with D tentatively TRBD2 (5 bases). In germline, CDR1 is SGDLS, CDR2 YYNGEE. The CDR3 has 14 residues. V was trimmed by 2 bases and J by 2 bases, leaving 9 bases between them. This CDR3 reads CASSVSSPTDTQYF. The CDR3 region has the DNA TGTGCCAGCAGCGTCTCTAGCCCCACAGATACGCAGTATTTT.

In its sample, this clonotype was seen a few times. J is TRBJ2-3 and V is TRBV20-1; TRBD2 matches 7 bases. Germline V lookup: CDR1 DFQATT, CDR2 SNEGSKA (reference sequence). This CDR3 has 15 amino acids. J was trimmed by 2 bases and V by 1 base; bases with no gene match: 6. DNA of the CDR3: TGCAGTGCTAGAGCCCGGGGGGTAAACACAGATACGCAGTATTTT. Its protein is CSARARGVNTDTQYF.

This rearrangement joins TRBV4-3 to TRBJ1-1; D call uncertain. V was trimmed by 1 base and J by 0 bases, leaving 12 bases between them. The CDR3 consists of 16 residues. Germline V gene lookup returns CDR1 LGHNA and CDR2 YSLEER. The CDR3 nucleotides read TGCGCCAGCAGCCAAGTACAGACGTACCTGAACACTGAAGCTTTCTTT. It yields the protein CASSQVQTYLNTEAFF.

This clonotype has a handful of counts. The V call is TRBV5-4, the J call TRBJ2-3; D not certain. The V gene's germline CDR1 is SGHNT and CDR2 YYREEE (reference sequence). The ends were cut back, 1 base at V and 6 bases at J, with 12 bases in the middle. The CDR3 runs to 14 residues. The CDR3 loop is CASSLFLPPDTQYF. The CDR3 bases are TGTGCCAGCAGCTTGTTTCTACCCCCGGATACGCAGTATTTT.

This clonotype was picked up a small number of times. This chain connects TRBV4-1 to TRBJ2-2, with D perhaps matching TRBD1 or TRBD2 (6 bases each). The germline CDR1 and CDR2 sequences are MGHRA and YSYEKL. The CDR3 is 16 residues long. Trimming cost V 3 bases and J 3 bases, with 14 bases left between them. Written as DNA, the CDR3 is TGCGCCAGCAGCCAGTATGGGGGGCCCGACACCGGGGAGCTGTTTTTT. Its protein is CASSQYGGPDTGELFF.

The V gene is TRBV4-2, the J gene TRBJ2-7; unclear D gene. The length of the CDR3 is 10 residues. V was clipped by 6 bases and J by 9 bases, with 9 bases between them. Germline CDR1 reads LGHNA; CDR2 reads YNFKEQ. This chain's CDR3 is CASRAGLQYV. In DNA, the CDR3 is TGTGCCAGCAGGGCTGGTTTGCAGTACGTC.

The chain couples TRBV24-1 to TRBJ1-5; D ambiguous. CDR1 is KGHDR and CDR2 is SFDVKD in the germline V gene. Between the trimmed V and J ends, which lost 0 bases and 6 bases, there was a span of 5 bases. The length of the CDR3 is 13 residues. CDR3 DNA: TGTGCCACCAGTGATTTGCGGGGTCAGCCCCAGCATTTT. Translating it yields CATSDLRGQPQHF.

This clonotype was recorded many times. V and J are TRBV4-1 and TRBJ2-2, with 8 positions matching TRBD1. The ends lost 5 bases at V and 7 bases at J; junction bases unmatched: 6. CDR1 MGHRA and CDR2 YSYEKL come from the germline V gene. The CDR3 is made up of 14 amino acids. The DNA of the CDR3 is TGCGCCAGCAGCAAAGGACAGGGAATCGGGGAGCTGTTTTTT. This encodes CASSKGQGIGELFF.

This clonotype was observed a few times. This sequence joins TRBV5-4 and TRBJ2-1; TRBD1 matches 11 bases. V trimming: 7 bases; J trimming: 8 bases; junction bases outside the gene matches: 11. The CDR3 loop spans 15 amino acids. Germline CDR1 is SGHNT and CDR2 is YYREEE (reference sequence). The CDR3 here is CASLTRDRGTYEQFF. The CDR3 DNA is TGTGCCAGCCTCACCCGGGACAGGGGGACCTATGAGCAGTTCTTC.

A few counts support this clonotype. The chain links TRBV14 to TRBJ1-1; 9 positions agree with TRBD1. J lost 4 bases, V lost 1 base, and 4 bases had no gene match. Germline V CDR1 and CDR2: SGHDN, FVKESK. The CDR3 totals 15 residues. The CDR3 sequence: CASSQGGQGSTEAFF. The CDR3 DNA reads TGTGCCAGCAGCCAAGGTGGACAGGGGTCCACTGAAGCTTTCTTT.

The CDR3 sequence: CASSWGPNEKLFF. The CDR3 nucleotides are TGTGCCAGCAGCTGGGGTCCTAATGAAAAACTGTTTTTT. The chain carries TRBV27 and TRBJ1-4; D is ambiguous. V lost 6 bases and J lost 3, with 8 bases in between. This CDR3 comprises 13 residues. Germline CDR1 is MNHEY and CDR2 is SMNVEV (reference sequence).

This rearrangement joins TRBV6-5 to TRBJ2-3, with D perhaps matching TRBD1 (5 bases). Deletions cut 7 bases from V and 0 bases from J, with 11 bases between. CDR1 is MNHEY and CDR2 is SVGAGI in the germline V gene. This CDR3 region has 14 residues. The CDR3 loop is CASNAGRSTDTQYF. CDR3 DNA: TGTGCCAGCAACGCAGGGCGAAGCACAGATACGCAGTATTTT.

The V and J genes are TRBV28 and TRBJ2-3; maybe TRBD2 (5 bases). Germline V gene lookup returns CDR1 MDHEN and CDR2 SYDVKM. The CDR3 covers 13 residues. The V gene lost 3 bases and the J gene lost 6 bases, with 10 bases spanning the gap. In DNA, the CDR3 is TGTGCCAGCAGTTTGGGAGAGCCCGATACGCAGTATTTT. It yields the protein CASSLGEPDTQYF.

The rearrangement uses TRBV13 and TRBJ2-3; D remains unclear. The V end lost 5 bases, the J end lost 6 bases, and 18 bases lay between the germline ends. The CDR3 runs 15 residues. The germline V gene encodes CDR1 PRHDT and CDR2 FYEKMQ (reference sequence). The CDR3 region is CASSPSLSVRDTQYF. The CDR3 region has the DNA TGTGCCAGCAGCCCTTCCCTCTCCGTTCGGGATACGCAGTATTTT.